The clone carrying this T cell receptor beta chain was seen many times. This entry belongs to a study of PD-1 blockade in mismatch repair-deficient tumors. Method: immunoSEQ multiplex PCR; TCRdb's copy keeps in-frame clones and lacks some. The sample has roughly 110,000 clones, approximately 80% seen once. After removal of 6 bases from V and 6 bases from J, the junction contained 6 bases not matched to a gene. Germline assignment: CDR1 SNHLY and CDR2 FYNNEI. The CDR3 sequence is 15 residues long. The chain employs TRBV2 and TRBJ2-2; 11 nucleotides agree with TRBD2. This specimen was peripheral blood, taken 60 weeks after starting pembrolizumab. This receptor was obtained from an adult with mismatch repair-deficient cancer. CDR3 sequence (DNA): TGTGCCAGCAGCCCTAGCGGGAGGCAATCCGGGGAGCTGTTTTTT. It encodes CASSPSGRQSGELFF.